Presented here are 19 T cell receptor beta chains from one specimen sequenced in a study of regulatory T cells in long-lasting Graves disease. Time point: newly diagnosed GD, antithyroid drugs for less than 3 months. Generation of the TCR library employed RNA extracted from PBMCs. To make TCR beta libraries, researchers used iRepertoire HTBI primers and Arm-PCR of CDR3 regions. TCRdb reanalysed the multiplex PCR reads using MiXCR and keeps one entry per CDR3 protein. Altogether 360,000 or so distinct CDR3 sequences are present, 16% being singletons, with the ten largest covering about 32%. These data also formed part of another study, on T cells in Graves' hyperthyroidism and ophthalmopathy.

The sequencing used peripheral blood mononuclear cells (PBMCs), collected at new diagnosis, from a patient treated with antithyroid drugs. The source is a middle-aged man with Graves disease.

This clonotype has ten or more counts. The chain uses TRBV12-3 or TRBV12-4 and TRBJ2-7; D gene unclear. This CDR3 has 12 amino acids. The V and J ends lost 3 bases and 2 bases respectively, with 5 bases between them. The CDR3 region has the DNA TGTGCCAGCAGTTTTAGTACCTACGAGCAGTACTTC. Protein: CASSFSTYEQYF.

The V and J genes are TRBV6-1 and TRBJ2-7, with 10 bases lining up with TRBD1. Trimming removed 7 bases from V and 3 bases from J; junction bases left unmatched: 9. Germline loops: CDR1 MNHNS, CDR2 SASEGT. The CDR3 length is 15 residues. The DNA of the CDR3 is TGTGCCAGCACCTTTGGACAGGGGGGATTCTACGAGCAGTACTTC. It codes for CASTFGQGGFYEQYF.

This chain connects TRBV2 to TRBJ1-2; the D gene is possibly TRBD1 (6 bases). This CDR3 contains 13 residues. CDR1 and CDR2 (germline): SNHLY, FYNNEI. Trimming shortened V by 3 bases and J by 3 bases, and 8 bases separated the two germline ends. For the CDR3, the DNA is TGTGCCAGCAGTGACCAGGGGTACTATGGCTACACCTTC. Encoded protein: CASSDQGYYGYTF.

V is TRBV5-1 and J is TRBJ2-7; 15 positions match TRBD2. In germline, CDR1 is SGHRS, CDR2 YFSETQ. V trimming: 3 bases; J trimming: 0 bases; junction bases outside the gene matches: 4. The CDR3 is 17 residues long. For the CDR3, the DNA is TGCGCCAGCAGCTGGGGACTAGCGGGGGGCCCCTCCTACGAGCAGTACTTC. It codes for CASSWGLAGGPSYEQYF.

CDR3 bases: TGTGCCAGCAGCCCTACTAGCGGGGGGTGGGATGAGCAGTTCTTC. It is translated as CASSPTSGGWDEQFF. The chain is built from TRBV7-2 and TRBJ2-1, with 12 nucleotides matching TRBD2. Germline CDR1 SGHTA, CDR2 FQGNSA. This CDR3 comprises 15 residues. The ends lost 5 bases at V and 8 bases at J; junction bases unmatched: 7.

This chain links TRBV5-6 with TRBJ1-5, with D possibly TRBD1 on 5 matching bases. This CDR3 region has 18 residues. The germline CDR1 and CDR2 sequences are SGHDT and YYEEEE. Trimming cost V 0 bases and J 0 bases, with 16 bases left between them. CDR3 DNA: TGTGCCAGCAGCTTGGGGTATATGGGGCCTTATAGCAATCAGCCCCAGCATTTT. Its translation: CASSLGYMGPYSNQPQHF.

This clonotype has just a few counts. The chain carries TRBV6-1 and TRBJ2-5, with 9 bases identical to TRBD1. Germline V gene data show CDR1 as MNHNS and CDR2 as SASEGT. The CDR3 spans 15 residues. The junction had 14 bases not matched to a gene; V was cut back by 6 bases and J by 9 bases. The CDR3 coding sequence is TGTGCCAGCAGGCCGGGACAGGGATCCCGAGCGGCCCAGTACTTC. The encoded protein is CASRPGQGSRAAQYF.

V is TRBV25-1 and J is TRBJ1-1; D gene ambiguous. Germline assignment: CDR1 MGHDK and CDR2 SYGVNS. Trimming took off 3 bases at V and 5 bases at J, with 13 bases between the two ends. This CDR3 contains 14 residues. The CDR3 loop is CASSDSGLGTEAFF. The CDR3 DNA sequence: TGTGCCAGCAGTGACTCGGGTTTGGGAACTGAAGCTTTCTTT.

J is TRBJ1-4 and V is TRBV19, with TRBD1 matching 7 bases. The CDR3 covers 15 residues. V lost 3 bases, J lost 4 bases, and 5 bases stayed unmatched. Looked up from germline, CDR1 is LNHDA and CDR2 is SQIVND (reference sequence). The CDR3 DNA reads TGTGCCAGTAGTATGGGGGACAGCGTTAATGAAAAACTGTTTTTT. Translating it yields CASSMGDSVNEKLFF.

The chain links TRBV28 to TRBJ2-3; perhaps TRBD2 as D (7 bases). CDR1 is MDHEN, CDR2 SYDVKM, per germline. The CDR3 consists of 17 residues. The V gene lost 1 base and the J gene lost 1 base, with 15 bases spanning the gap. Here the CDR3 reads CASSLSRGGGGTDTQYF. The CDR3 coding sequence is TGTGCCAGCAGTTTATCTAGGGGGGGGGGCGGCACAGATACGCAGTATTTT.

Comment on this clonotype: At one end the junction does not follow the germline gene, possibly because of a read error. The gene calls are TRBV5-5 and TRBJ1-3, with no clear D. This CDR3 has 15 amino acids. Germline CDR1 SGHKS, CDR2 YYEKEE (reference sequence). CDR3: CTSSLTSLGRNTIYF. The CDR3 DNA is TGTACCAGCAGCTTGACTAGCCTTGGGCGAAACACCATATATTTT.

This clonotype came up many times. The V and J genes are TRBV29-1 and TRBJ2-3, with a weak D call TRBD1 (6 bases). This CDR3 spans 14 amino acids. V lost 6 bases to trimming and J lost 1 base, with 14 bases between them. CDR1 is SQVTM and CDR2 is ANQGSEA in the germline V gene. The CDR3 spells CSVGTGFGTDTQYF. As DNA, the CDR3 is TGCAGCGTCGGTACAGGGTTTGGCACAGATACGCAGTATTTT.

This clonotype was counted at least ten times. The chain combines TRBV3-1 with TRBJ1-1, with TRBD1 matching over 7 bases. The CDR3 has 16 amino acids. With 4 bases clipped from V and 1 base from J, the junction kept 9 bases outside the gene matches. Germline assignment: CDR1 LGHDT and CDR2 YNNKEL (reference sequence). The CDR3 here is CASSLRGRGANTEAFF. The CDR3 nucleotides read TGTGCCAGCAGCCTAAGGGGGCGAGGGGCGAACACTGAAGCTTTCTTT.

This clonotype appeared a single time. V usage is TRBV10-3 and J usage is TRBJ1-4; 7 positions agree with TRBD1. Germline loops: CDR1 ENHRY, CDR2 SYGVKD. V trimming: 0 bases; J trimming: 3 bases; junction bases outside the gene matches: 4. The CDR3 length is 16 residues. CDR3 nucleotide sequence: TGTGCCATCAGTGAGTCGAACACAGGGGCTAATGAAAAACTGTTTTTT. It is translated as CAISESNTGANEKLFF.

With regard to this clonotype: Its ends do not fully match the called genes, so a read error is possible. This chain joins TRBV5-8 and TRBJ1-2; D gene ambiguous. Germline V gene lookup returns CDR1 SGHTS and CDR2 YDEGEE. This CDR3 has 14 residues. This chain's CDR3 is CAGSPRTGSYGYTF. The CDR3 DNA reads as TGTGCCGGCAGCCCGAGGACGGGGTCCTATGGCTACACCTTC.

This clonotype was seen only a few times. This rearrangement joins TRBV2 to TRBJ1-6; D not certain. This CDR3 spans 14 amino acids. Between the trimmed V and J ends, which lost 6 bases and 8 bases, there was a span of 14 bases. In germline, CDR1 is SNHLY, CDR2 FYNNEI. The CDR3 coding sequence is TGTGCCAGCAGACCTTCGCATAGAGATTCACCCCTCCACTTT. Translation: CASRPSHRDSPLHF.

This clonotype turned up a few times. The CDR3 is CASSLQTSGVGEQFF. CDR3 DNA sequence: TGTGCCAGCAGCTTACAAACTAGCGGGGTCGGTGAGCAGTTCTTC. This rearrangement joins TRBV7-3 to TRBJ2-1; the match to TRBD2 covers 10 bases. CDR3 size: 15 residues. V trimming: 2 bases; J trimming: 9 bases; junction bases outside the gene matches: 7. Germline V gene lookup returns CDR1 SGHTA and CDR2 FQGTGA.

The CDR3: CASRPRDGALSGANVLTF. The CDR3 DNA follows: TGTGCCAGCAGACCTCGGGACGGTGCTCTCTCTGGGGCCAACGTCCTGACTTTC. This chain uses TRBV28 with TRBJ2-6; D possibly matches TRBD1 or TRBD2 (5 bases each). CDR1 MDHEN and CDR2 SYDVKM come from the germline V gene. Trimming cost V 6 bases and J 0 bases, with 18 bases left between them. The CDR3 consists of 18 residues.

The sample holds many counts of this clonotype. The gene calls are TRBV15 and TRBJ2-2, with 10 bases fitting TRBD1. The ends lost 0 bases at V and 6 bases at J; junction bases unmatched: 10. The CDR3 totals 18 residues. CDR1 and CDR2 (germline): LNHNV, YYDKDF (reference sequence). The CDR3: CATSRDRDRGLMAGELFF. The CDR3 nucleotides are TGTGCCACCAGCAGAGATCGGGACAGGGGTCTGATGGCCGGGGAGCTGTTTTTT.